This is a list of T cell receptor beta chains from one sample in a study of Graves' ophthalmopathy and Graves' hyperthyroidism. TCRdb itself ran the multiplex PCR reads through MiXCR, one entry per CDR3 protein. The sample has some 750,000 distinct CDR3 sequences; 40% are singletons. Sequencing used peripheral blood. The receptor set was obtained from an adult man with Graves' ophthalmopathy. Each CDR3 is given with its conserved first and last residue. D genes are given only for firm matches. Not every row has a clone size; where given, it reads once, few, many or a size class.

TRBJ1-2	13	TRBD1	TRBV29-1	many	CSASDRGRRGYTF	TGCAGCGCCAGCGACAGGGGACGGCGTGGCTACACCTTC
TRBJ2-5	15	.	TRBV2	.	CASSESYSTRETQYF	TGTGCCAGCAGTGAATCCTACAGTACCAGAGAGACCCAGTACTTC
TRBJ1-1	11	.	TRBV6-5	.	CAVRGGTEAFF	TGTGCCGTGAGGGGGGGCACTGAAGCTTTCTTT
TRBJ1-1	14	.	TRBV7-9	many	CASSPAGSRTEAFF	TGTGCCAGCAGCCCCGCGGGGTCGCGGACTGAAGCTTTCTTT
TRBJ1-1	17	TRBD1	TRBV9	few	CASSPRPGTGGNTEAFF	TGTGCCAGCAGCCCACGTCCCGGGACAGGGGGGAACACTGAAGCTTTCTTT
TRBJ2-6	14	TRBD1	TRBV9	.	CASSVGQGDNVLTF	TGTGCCAGCAGCGTAGGACAGGGGGACAACGTCCTGACTTTC
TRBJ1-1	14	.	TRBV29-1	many	CSVEAPGTRTEAFF	TGCAGCGTTGAAGCCCCAGGGACTCGCACTGAAGCTTTCTTT
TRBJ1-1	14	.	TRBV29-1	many	CSVEVVQGGTEAFF	TGCAGCGTTGAAGTCGTCCAGGGTGGCACTGAAGCTTTCTTT
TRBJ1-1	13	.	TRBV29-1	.	CSVEMLAALGAFF	TGCAGCGTTGAAATGTTGGCGGCGCTGGGGGCTTTCTTT
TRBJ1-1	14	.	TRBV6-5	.	CASSLLYGYTEAFF	TGTGCCAGCAGTTTATTGTACGGTTACACTGAAGCTTTCTTT
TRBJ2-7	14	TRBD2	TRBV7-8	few	CASSYRGVTYEQYF	TGTGCCAGCAGTTACCGGGGGGTCACCTACGAGCAGTACTTC
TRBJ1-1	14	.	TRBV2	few	CASSYLGAPHEAFF	TGTGCCAGCAGTTACTTGGGGGCCCCTCATGAAGCTTTCTTT
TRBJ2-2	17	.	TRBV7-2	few	CASSLHSVWENTGELFF	TGTGCCAGCAGCCTTCACTCGGTATGGGAGAACACCGGGGAGCTGTTTTTT
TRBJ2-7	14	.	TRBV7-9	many	CASRTVAPPYEQYF	TGTGCCAGCCGTACAGTTGCACCTCCCTACGAGCAGTACTTC
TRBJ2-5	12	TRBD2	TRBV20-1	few	CSAGTSWETQYF	TGCAGTGCAGGGACTAGCTGGGAGACCCAGTACTTC
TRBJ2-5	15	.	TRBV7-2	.	CASSLEQGGGETQYF	TGTGCCAGCAGCTTAGAACAGGGGGGGGGAGAGACCCAGTACTTC
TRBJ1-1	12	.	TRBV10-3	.	CAISTEDTEAFF	TGTGCCATCAGCACAGAGGACACTGAAGCTTTCTTT
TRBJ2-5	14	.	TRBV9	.	CASSTQGTRETQYF	TGTGCCAGCAGTACACAGGGCACGAGAGAGACCCAGTACTTC
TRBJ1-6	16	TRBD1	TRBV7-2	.	CASTSPTGGGIPPLHF	TGTGCCAGCACCTCCCCCACAGGGGGCGGAATCCCACCCCTCCACTTT
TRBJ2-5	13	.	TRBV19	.	CATRTGTTGTQYF	TGTGCCACCAGGACCGGGACCACCGGGACCCAGTACTTC
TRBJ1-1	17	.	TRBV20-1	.	CRLGSSYPGIMNTEAFF	TGCAGACTTGGGAGCAGCTACCCCGGAATTATGAACACTGAAGCTTTCTTT
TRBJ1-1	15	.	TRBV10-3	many	CASSTRPRENTEAFF	TGTGCCAGCAGTACCCGTCCACGGGAGAACACTGAAGCTTTCTTT
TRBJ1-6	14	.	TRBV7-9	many	CASSSNSRVSPLHF	TGTGCCAGCAGCTCCAATTCGCGGGTTTCACCCCTCCACTTT
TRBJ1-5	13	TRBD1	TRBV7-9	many	CASSLDRDQPQHF	TGTGCCAGCAGCTTGGACAGGGATCAGCCCCAGCATTTT
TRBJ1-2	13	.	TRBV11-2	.	CASSPDIYYGYTF	TGTGCCAGCAGCCCCGACATATACTATGGCTACACCTTC
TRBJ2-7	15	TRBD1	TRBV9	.	CASIASGTGSNEQYF	TGTGCCAGCATCGCATCCGGGACAGGGAGCAACGAGCAGTACTTC
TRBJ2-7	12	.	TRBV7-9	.	CASSLQPRQQYF	TGTGCCAGCAGCCTACAGCCACGGCAGCAGTACTTC
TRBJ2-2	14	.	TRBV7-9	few	CASSPDTNTGELFF	TGTGCCAGCAGCCCCGACACGAACACCGGGGAGCTGTTTTTT
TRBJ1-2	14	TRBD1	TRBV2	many	CASSPPDRVGGYTF	TGTGCCAGCTCACCGCCGGACAGGGTCGGCGGCTACACCTTC
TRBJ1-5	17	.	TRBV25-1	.	CASSQLPRTPGSQPQHF	TGTGCCAGCAGTCAGCTCCCCCGGACACCCGGAAGTCAGCCCCAGCATTTT
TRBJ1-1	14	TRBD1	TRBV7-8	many	CASSLGTGRSGAFF	TGTGCCAGCAGCTTAGGGACAGGGAGGTCGGGGGCTTTCTTT
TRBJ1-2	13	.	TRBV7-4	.	CASSPTSTRSYTF	TGTGCCAGCAGCCCGACTTCTACAAGGAGCTACACCTTC
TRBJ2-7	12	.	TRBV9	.	CASSGQGCEQYF	TGTGCCAGCTCGGGACAAGGCTGCGAGCAGTACTTC
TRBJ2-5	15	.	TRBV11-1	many	CASSWAGDRQETQYF	TGTGCCAGCAGCTGGGCAGGGGACCGTCAAGAGACCCAGTACTTC
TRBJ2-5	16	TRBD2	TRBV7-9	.	CASSLVSLAGHLTQYF	TGTGCCAGCAGCTTAGTTAGTCTAGCGGGACATTTAACCCAGTACTTC
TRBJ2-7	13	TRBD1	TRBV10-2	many	CATTDRGSYEQYF	TGCGCCACTACGGACAGGGGGTCCTACGAGCAGTACTTC
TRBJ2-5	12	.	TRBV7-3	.	CASARAQETQYF	TGTGCCAGCGCCAGGGCTCAAGAGACCCAGTACTTC
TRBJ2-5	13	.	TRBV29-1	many	CSVEGSIVETQYF	TGCAGCGTTGAAGGGTCTATTGTCGAGACCCAGTACTTC